Following are 20 T cell receptor beta chains from one sample sequenced in a study of T cell responses to AZD1222 COVID-19 vaccine. The table came from immunoSEQ multiplex PCR; TCRdb's copy has only in-frame clones and leaves some out. The sample has about 120,000 clones, 80% to 90% seen once. Sequencing was performed on peripheral blood, taken on day 0 of AZD1222 vaccination. These receptor sequences come from an adult in good health.

The rearrangement joins TRBV11-3 to TRBJ2-2, with D unresolved. Trimming pared 6 bases from V and 3 bases from J, leaving 8 bases between. The CDR3 sequence is 13 residues long. Germline CDR1 and CDR2: SGHNT and YENEEA. The CDR3 spells CASSRADTGELFF. As DNA, the CDR3 is TGTGCCAGCAGTAGGGCAGACACCGGGGAGCTGTTTTTT. The entire variable domain, with the rest obtained from reference TRBV11-3 and TRBJ2-2, is as follows: EAGVVQSPRYKIIEKKQPVAFWCNPISGHNTLYWYLQNLGQGPELLIRYENEEAVDDSQLPKDRFSAERLKGVDSTLKIQPAELGDSAVYLCASSRADTGELFFGEGSRLTVL.

The genes are TRBV9 and TRBJ2-6; the D is unclear. Germline V gene lookup returns CDR1 SGDLS and CDR2 YYNGEE. Trimming left V 3 bases short and J 1 base short, with 14 bases between. The CDR3 length is 17 residues. The CDR3 region is CASSATSGGSGANVLTF. In DNA form, the CDR3 reads TGTGCCAGCAGCGCAACATCGGGTGGGTCTGGGGCCAACGTCCTGACTTTC.

V gene TRBV3-1 (or the pseudogene TRBV3-2) combines with J gene TRBJ2-1, with TRBD1 matching 7 bases. The CDR3 covers 17 residues. From germline, CDR1 is LGHDT and CDR2 YNNKEL (reference sequence). Trimming removed 0 bases from V and 5 bases from J; junction bases left unmatched: 10. In DNA form, the CDR3 reads TGTGCCAGCAGCCAAGATGAGACAGGGACCCTACACAATGAGCAGTTCTTC. Its protein is CASSQDETGTLHNEQFF.

The chain is built from TRBV5-1 and TRBJ1-4, with D hard to call. This CDR3 spans 14 amino acids. Looked up from germline, CDR1 is SGHRS and CDR2 is YFSETQ. V was clipped by 2 bases and J by 7 bases, with 12 bases between them. CDR3 sequence (DNA): TGCGCCAGCAGCTTTGATGCGGCGGGTGAAAAACTGTTTTTT. Translated: CASSFDAAGEKLFF. Drawing the rest from reference TRBV5-1 and TRBJ1-4, the complete variable domain is KAGVTQTPRYLIKTRGQQVTLSCSPISGHRSVSWYQQTPGQGLQFLFEYFSETQRNKGNFPGRFSGRQFSNSRSEMNVSTLELGDSALYLCASSFDAAGEKLFFGSGTQLSVL.

The rearrangement joins TRBV9 to TRBJ2-1; D call uncertain. V shed 1 base and J shed 9 bases, with 8 bases lying between them. The CDR3 runs 12 residues. In germline, CDR1 is SGDLS, CDR2 YYNGEE. For the CDR3, the DNA is TGTGCCAGCAGCGTATCGGTCGGTGAGCAGTTCTTC. As protein: CASSVSVGEQFF.

The V and J genes are TRBV6-5 and TRBJ1-4; the D gene is possibly TRBD1 (6 bases). The V and J ends lost 5 bases and 5 bases respectively, with 15 bases between them. This CDR3 has 15 amino acids. Germline lookup yields CDR1 MNHEY and CDR2 SVGAGI. The DNA for the CDR3 is TGTGCCAGCAGTCTCGACAGGCTGCAGAATGAAAAACTGTTTTTT. Its translation: CASSLDRLQNEKLFF.

The V call is TRBV5-1, the J call TRBJ2-5; unclear D gene. The V end was cut by 0 bases, the J end by 3 bases, with 6 bases between. CDR1 and CDR2 from the germline V gene are SGHRS and YFSETQ. CDR3 length: 13 residues. CDR3 sequence: CASSLVTEETQYF. For the CDR3, the DNA is TGCGCCAGCAGCTTGGTAACAGAAGAGACCCAGTACTTC.

The rearrangement joins TRBV7-8 to TRBJ2-5, with 14 bases that match TRBD2. This CDR3 comprises 17 residues. Germline CDR1 is SGHVS and CDR2 is FQNEAQ. J gave up 2 bases and V 4 bases, and 6 bases lay outside the gene matches. The CDR3 DNA reads as TGTGCCAGCAGCTCCCTCCGACTAGCGGGGGGGCAAGAGACCCAGTACTTC. It yields the protein CASSSLRLAGGQETQYF.

The genes are TRBV21-1 and TRBJ2-1. TRBV21-1 is termed a pseudogene. The CDR3 has 15 residues. In nucleotides, the CDR3 is TGTGCCAGCAGCAAAGAAAGGTTTACCTACAATGAGCAGTTCTTC. It is translated as CASSKERFTYNEQFF.

This chain uses TRBV6-5 with TRBJ1-3; 7 positions agree with TRBD1. Germline CDR1 MNHEY, CDR2 SVGAGI. Germline trimming cut 8 bases from V and 0 bases from J; bases unmatched to any gene: 4. The CDR3 is made up of 14 amino acids. CDR3 sequence (DNA): TGTGCCAGCGGAGACAGGGCCTCTGGAAACACCATATATTTT. This codes for CASGDRASGNTIYF.

This sequence joins TRBV4-1 and TRBJ2-5; 7 positions agree with TRBD2. V shed 3 bases and J 3 bases; nucleotides not matched to a gene: 4. This CDR3 region has 14 residues. Germline V lookup: CDR1 MGHRA, CDR2 YSYEKL. The CDR3 region is CASSHGLAEETQYF. The CDR3 DNA is TGCGCCAGCAGCCATGGGCTAGCGGAAGAGACCCAGTACTTC.

The CDR3 sequence: CASSRGGTANKNIQYF. In DNA, the CDR3 is TGTGCCAGCAGCAGAGGGGGGACAGCAAACAAAAACATTCAGTACTTC. This rearrangement joins TRBV7-2 to TRBJ2-4, with TRBD1 as a possible D gene (7 bases). The V gene lost 5 bases and the J gene lost 3 bases, with 17 bases spanning the gap. This CDR3 contains 16 residues. Germline V gives CDR1 SGHTA, CDR2 FQGNSA.

The chain joins TRBV5-1 to TRBJ2-5, with D possibly matching TRBD1 (5 bases). V dropped 0 bases and J dropped 7 bases, with 16 bases sitting between them. The CDR3 runs 15 residues. Germline CDR1 SGHRS, CDR2 YFSETQ. Here the CDR3 DNA reads TGCGCCAGCAGCTTGGTACAGGCGCCCTCCGGGACCCAGTACTTC. It yields the protein CASSLVQAPSGTQYF.

The CDR3 region is CATKGQGDYGYTF. The CDR3 nucleotides read TGTGCCACCAAAGGACAGGGTGACTATGGCTACACCTTC. This sequence joins TRBV24-1 and TRBJ1-2; TRBD1 aligns across 8 bases. V shed 8 bases, J shed 3 bases, and the junction held 4 bases outside the gene matches. CDR1 and CDR2 from the germline V gene are KGHDR and SFDVKD. The CDR3 is 13 amino acids.

This clone was picked up many times. V usage is TRBV18 and J usage is TRBJ1-1, with 7 bases aligning to TRBD1. Germline loops: CDR1 KGHSH, CDR2 LQKENI. Trimming at V came to 2 bases and at J to 7 bases, leaving 7 bases not matched to a gene. The CDR3 extends over 14 amino acids. The CDR3 nucleotides read TGTGCCAGCTCACCAGGGTACAGGGGAGATGAAGCTTTCTTT. This encodes CASSPGYRGDEAFF.

The V and J genes are TRBV13 and TRBJ1-2; maybe TRBD1 (5 bases). CDR3 size: 16 residues. V was cut by 0 bases and J by 5 bases, with 16 bases left in between. CDR1 and CDR2 (germline): PRHDT, FYEKMQ (reference sequence). As DNA, the CDR3 is TGTGCCAGCAGCTTAGGCCTAATTAGCGGGGGGTATGGCTACACCTTC. Translation gives CASSLGLISGGYGYTF.

CDR3 loop: CASSYRPGSVGSPLHF. CDR3 in DNA: TGTGCCAGCAGTTATAGGCCAGGGAGTGTTGGTTCACCCCTCCACTTT. The chain has TRBV6-5 and TRBJ1-6, with D maybe TRBD1 (5 bases). V lost 3 bases, J lost 9 bases, and 18 bases lay in between. The CDR3 sequence is 16 residues long. CDR1 MNHEY and CDR2 SVGAGI come from the germline V gene.

The rearrangement uses TRBV29-1 and TRBJ2-1; D is uncertain. The germline CDR1 and CDR2 sequences are SQVTM and ANQGSEA. V was pared by 6 bases and J by 8 bases, with 8 bases between. The CDR3 is 10 amino acids. CDR3 protein: CSVGAHEQFF. DNA of the CDR3: TGCAGCGTAGGCGCCCATGAGCAGTTCTTC.

The CDR3 reads CASSQEVRQNNEQFF. The CDR3 nucleotides read TGTGCCAGCAGCCAAGAAGTCCGCCAGAACAATGAGCAGTTCTTC. The chain links TRBV3-1 (or the pseudogene TRBV3-2) to TRBJ2-1, with D unclear. The CDR3 has 15 residues. V lost 0 bases and J 5 bases, leaving 11 bases between the germline ends. Looked up from germline, CDR1 is LGHDT and CDR2 is YNNKEL (reference sequence).

This clone appeared a few times. The chain links TRBV2 to TRBJ2-5, with 12 bases that match TRBD2. Germline values: CDR1 SNHLY, CDR2 FYNNEI. After removal of 5 bases from V and 1 base from J, the junction contained 2 bases not matched to a gene. The length of the CDR3 is 15 residues. The CDR3 loop is CASSRLAGAQETQYF. DNA of the CDR3: TGTGCCAGCAGTAGACTAGCGGGGGCCCAAGAGACCCAGTACTTC.